This T cell receptor beta chain was identified during a study of CD8 T cells in Susac syndrome. Negative isolation was used for CD8+ and CD4+ T cells, and FACS enrichment was applied to TEMRA cells. This clonotype was picked up one time. The germline CDR1 and CDR2 sequences are SQVTM and ANQGSEA. The V and J ends lost 6 bases and 2 bases respectively, with 12 bases between them. The CDR3 is 13 residues long. It was with random hexamers that roughly 0.5 to 1 ug RNA was reverse transcribed. Amplification of TCR beta CDR3 across 54 Vbeta and 13 Jbeta was performed with immunoSEQ multiplex PCR. Each CDR3 protein is one row after TCRdb ran MiXCR on the immunoSEQ multiplex PCR reads. Altogether approximately 120,000 distinct CDR3 sequences are present, more than 85% being singletons, with the ten largest covering roughly 0.33%.

The sequencing sample was made of CD8+ T cells from PBMCs. J is TRBJ2-3 and V is TRBV29-1; D may be TRBD1 (6 bases). The receptor comes from a human donor with multiple sclerosis. In nucleotides, the CDR3 is TGCAGCGTCCCCAGGGGTCTCACAGATACGCAGTATTTT. Its translation: CSVPRGLTDTQYF.